Listed below are T cell receptor beta chains from one sample, sequenced in a study of T cell repertoires in cytomegalovirus infection. MiXCR, applied by TCRdb to the reads, yields one record per CDR3 protein. Among hundreds of thousands of distinct CDR3 sequences, almost 30% were seen once, and the ten largest hold roughly 20%. Antigen specificity for these receptors is unknown. The sequences come from cultured PBMCs, collected from culture after CMV antigen stimulation. These receptors were obtained from a human donor in good health (CMV status not recorded). Some clones in this sample may be carry-over from other donors' samples. Both conserved end residues are part of each CDR3. Expanded clones are given a class, and other clones once, few, many or no size at all.

abundance: NA
j_gene: TRBJ2-7
v_gene: TRBV23-1
CDR3aa: CASSQSLGAGLTYEQYF

abundance: many
j_gene: TRBJ2-7
v_gene: TRBV7-9
CDR3aa: CASSLPGLGAYEQYF

abundance: few
j_gene: TRBJ2-1
v_gene: TRBV15
CDR3aa: CATSRGGGLALAYNEQFF

abundance: NA
j_gene: TRBJ1-3
v_gene: TRBV6-5
CDR3aa: CASSYTGRRASGNTIYF

abundance: few
j_gene: TRBJ2-5
v_gene: TRBV7-2
CDR3aa: CASSLGSGGRETQYF

abundance: NA
j_gene: TRBJ2-2
v_gene: TRBV7-2
CDR3aa: CASSEPTGELFF

abundance: many
j_gene: TRBJ1-6
v_gene: TRBV7-2
CDR3aa: CASSLRTGINSPLHF

abundance: NA
j_gene: TRBJ2-5
v_gene: TRBV28
CDR3aa: CASSSRDGETQYF

abundance: NA
j_gene: TRBJ1-1
v_gene: TRBV10-2
CDR3aa: CASSGRVDTEAFF

abundance: NA
j_gene: TRBJ2-3
v_gene: TRBV12-3/TRBV12-4
CDR3aa: CASSSRTRHTDTQYF

abundance: NA
j_gene: TRBJ1-5
v_gene: TRBV5-8
CDR3aa: CASSAPGQAHSNQPQHF

abundance: NA
j_gene: TRBJ1-2
v_gene: TRBV12-3/TRBV12-4
CDR3aa: CASSLWGQTHGYTF

abundance: NA
j_gene: TRBJ1-1
v_gene: TRBV10-3
CDR3aa: CAVGTAGTEAFF

abundance: NA
j_gene: TRBJ2-1
v_gene: TRBV6-1
CDR3aa: CASSEGEGRNNEQFF

abundance: many
j_gene: TRBJ1-2
v_gene: TRBV7-2
CDR3aa: CASIGQGARGYTF

abundance: many
j_gene: TRBJ1-4
v_gene: TRBV7-8
CDR3aa: CASSLGPGRATNEKLFF

abundance: NA
j_gene: TRBJ1-1
v_gene: TRBV6-5
CDR3aa: CASSSPPSVNTEAFF

abundance: NA
j_gene: TRBJ2-1
v_gene: TRBV20-1
CDR3aa: CSAELAKDRTNEQFF

abundance: NA
j_gene: TRBJ2-5
v_gene: TRBV28
CDR3aa: CASMGTPQETQYF

abundance: NA
j_gene: TRBJ2-7
v_gene: TRBV7-4
CDR3aa: CASSSGLAGASYEQYF

abundance: few
j_gene: TRBJ2-5
v_gene: TRBV12-3/TRBV12-4
CDR3aa: CASSYYGGEETQYF

abundance: NA
j_gene: TRBJ2-7
v_gene: TRBV11-2
CDR3aa: CASSTLLGRDYEQYF

abundance: many
j_gene: TRBJ2-3
v_gene: TRBV7-3
CDR3aa: CASSLGGVGSTDTQYF

abundance: NA
j_gene: TRBJ2-5
v_gene: TRBV4-1
CDR3aa: CASSQEGQRQETQYF

abundance: NA
j_gene: TRBJ1-6
v_gene: TRBV18
CDR3aa: CASSPTGGGTTASPLHF

abundance: NA
j_gene: TRBJ1-2
v_gene: TRBV12-3/TRBV12-4
CDR3aa: CASSLVGPYGYTF

abundance: NA
j_gene: TRBJ2-6
v_gene: TRBV2
CDR3aa: CASSERRGPRNGANVLTF

abundance: few
j_gene: TRBJ1-4
v_gene: TRBV18
CDR3aa: CASSPRLTRDEKLFF

abundance: NA
j_gene: TRBJ1-4
v_gene: TRBV12-3/TRBV12-4
CDR3aa: CASSLSPGRSEKLFF

abundance: many
j_gene: TRBJ2-1
v_gene: TRBV11-2
CDR3aa: CASSSRVSPAYNEQFF

abundance: NA
j_gene: TRBJ1-4
v_gene: TRBV7-9
CDR3aa: CASSALQGNDEKLFF

abundance: few
j_gene: TRBJ1-2
v_gene: TRBV4-1
CDR3aa: CASSQGLGDGYTF

abundance: few
j_gene: TRBJ2-6
v_gene: TRBV20-1
CDR3aa: CSARDIGGASSGANVLTF